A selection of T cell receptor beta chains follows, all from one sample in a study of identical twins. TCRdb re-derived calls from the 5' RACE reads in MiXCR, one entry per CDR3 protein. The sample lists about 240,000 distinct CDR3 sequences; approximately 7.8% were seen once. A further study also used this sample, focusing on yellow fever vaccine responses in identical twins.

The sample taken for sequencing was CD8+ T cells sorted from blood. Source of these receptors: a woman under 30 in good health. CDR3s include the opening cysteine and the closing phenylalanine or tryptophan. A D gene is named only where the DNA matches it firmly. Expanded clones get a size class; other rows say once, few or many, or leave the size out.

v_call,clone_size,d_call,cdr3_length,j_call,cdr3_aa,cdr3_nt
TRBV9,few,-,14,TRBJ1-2,CASSVALGIYGYTF,TGTGCCAGCAGCGTAGCTCTTGGAATCTATGGCTACACCTTC
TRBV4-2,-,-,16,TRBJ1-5,CASSDEPQGSNQPQHF,TGTGCCAGCAGCGACGAACCACAGGGTAGCAATCAGCCCCAGCATTTT
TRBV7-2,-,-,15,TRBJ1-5,CASSLEAGSNQPQHF,TGTGCCAGCAGCTTAGAGGCAGGGAGCAATCAGCCCCAGCATTTT
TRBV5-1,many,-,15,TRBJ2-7,CASSSSAGGTYEQYF,TGCGCCAGCAGTTCATCTGCCGGCGGCACCTACGAGCAGTACTTC
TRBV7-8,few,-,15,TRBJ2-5,CASGTLETGGETQYF,TGTGCCAGCGGCACTCTAGAGACCGGAGGAGAGACCCAGTACTTC
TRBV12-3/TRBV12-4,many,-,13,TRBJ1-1,CASSFRSGTEAFF,TGTGCCAGCAGTTTTAGGAGTGGCACTGAAGCTTTCTTT
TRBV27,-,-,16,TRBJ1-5,CASSPQTPDGNQPQHF,TGTGCCAGCAGTCCCCAAACTCCTGACGGAAATCAGCCCCAGCATTTT
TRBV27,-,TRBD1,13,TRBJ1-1,CASSLTTGGEAFF,TGTGCCAGCAGTCTTACGACAGGGGGCGAAGCTTTCTTT
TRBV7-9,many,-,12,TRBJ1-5,CASSLDAQPQHF,TGTGCCAGCAGCCTCGATGCTCAGCCCCAGCATTTT
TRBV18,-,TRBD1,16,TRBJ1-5,CASSRQGQGSNQPQHF,TGTGCCAGCTCACGACAGGGACAGGGAAGCAATCAGCCCCAGCATTTT
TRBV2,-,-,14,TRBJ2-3,CASSAGRPTDTQYF,TGTGCCAGCAGTGCAGGGAGGCCCACAGATACGCAGTATTTT
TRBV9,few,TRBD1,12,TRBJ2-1,CASSQTGREQFF,TGTGCCAGCAGCCAGACAGGGCGTGAGCAGTTCTTC
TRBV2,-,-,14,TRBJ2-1,CASSEPRSVDEQFF,TGTGCCAGCAGTGAGCCCCGTAGCGTAGATGAGCAGTTCTTC
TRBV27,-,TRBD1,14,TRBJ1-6,CASRQGSYNSPLHF,TGTGCCAGCAGACAGGGGTCCTATAATTCACCCCTCCACTTT
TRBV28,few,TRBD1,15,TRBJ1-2,CASSGPGTGGSGYTF,TGTGCCAGCAGTGGACCGGGGACAGGGGGCTCTGGCTACACCTTC
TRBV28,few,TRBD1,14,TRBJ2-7,CASSLQGRGYEQYF,TGTGCCAGCAGTCTACAGGGGAGAGGCTACGAGCAGTACTTC
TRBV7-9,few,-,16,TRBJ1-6,CASSLDLVSYNSPLHF,TGTGCCAGCAGCTTAGACTTGGTCTCCTATAATTCACCCCTCCACTTT
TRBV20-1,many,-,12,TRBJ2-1,CSARSGVGEQFF,TGCAGTGCTAGATCAGGGGTGGGTGAGCAGTTCTTC
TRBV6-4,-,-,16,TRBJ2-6,CASSDSVGSGANVLTF,TGTGCCAGCAGTGACTCGGTTGGGTCTGGGGCCAACGTCCTGACTTTC
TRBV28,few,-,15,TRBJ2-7,CASSFLEGHSYEQYF,TGTGCCAGCAGTTTTCTGGAAGGCCACTCCTACGAGCAGTACTTC
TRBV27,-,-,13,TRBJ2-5,CASSWRYQETQYF,TGTGCCAGCAGTTGGAGGTACCAAGAGACCCAGTACTTC
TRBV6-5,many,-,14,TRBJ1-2,CASSYLVGHSEYTF,TGTGCCAGCAGTTATCTCGTCGGGCATTCGGAGTACACCTTC
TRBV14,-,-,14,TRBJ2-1,CASSQIGRLDEQFF,TGTGCCAGCAGCCAAATTGGCCGACTGGATGAGCAGTTCTTC